This T cell receptor (beta chain) was sequenced for a study of blood T cell repertoires in COVID-19. Turning to the study itself: T cells, B-cell-depleted T cells, or PBMCs provided the cDNA or gDNA that served as material.

In the original workflow: Researchers report that nucleated cell counts were estimated from reference gene primer amplification. The protocol was immunoSEQ multiplex PCR, while the TCRdb copy is restricted to in-frame clones and leaves out a portion. That table supplies the V and J calls and clone size; D and trimming were determined from the DNA. The repertoire holds 230,000 or so clones, with nearly 90% as singletons. Enrolled during active infection, Seattle patients were then followed longitudinally. The receptor comes from a woman aged 55-75 years with COVID-19, enrolled during active disease. The sample consisted of peripheral blood.

The CDR3: CASSEGGHLPQHF. The CDR3 nucleotides read TGTGCCAGCAGTGAGGGGGGGCACCTGCCCCAGCATTTT. The chain recombines TRBV25-1 with TRBJ1-5; tentatively, D is TRBD1 (6 bases). CDR1 MGHDK and CDR2 SYGVNS come from the germline V gene. This CDR3 is built from 13 residues. V lost 3 bases and J lost 9, with 12 bases in between.